Presented here are 4 T cell receptor beta chains from one specimen sequenced in a study of identical twins. A single record per CDR3 protein comes from TCRdb applying MiXCR to the 5' RACE reads. Of under 900,000 distinct CDR3 sequences listed, 12% are singletons. The same sample was also studied in work on yellow fever vaccine responses in identical twins.

Sequenced input: PBMCs. The receptors were gathered from a woman between 18 and 29 years old in good health.

V and J are TRBV6-2 or TRBV6-3 and TRBJ2-1; weak D call: TRBD2 (5 bases). Trimming left V 0 bases short and J 9 bases short, with 30 bases between. Germline V lookup: CDR1 MNHEY, CDR2 SVGEGT. The CDR3 runs 20 residues. The CDR3 here is CASSYSRSRLSPSGMGEQFF. The CDR3 region has the DNA TGTGCCAGCAGTTACTCGAGGTCTAGACTTTCCCCCAGCGGTATGGGTGAGCAGTTCTTC.

This clonotype was found many times. CDR3 in amino acids: CSVGGLYTGELFF. Written as DNA, the CDR3 is TGCAGCGTGGGGGGACTTTACACCGGGGAGCTGTTTTTT. The rearrangement joins TRBV29-1 to TRBJ2-2, with D possibly being TRBD2 (6 bases). Germline CDR1 SQVTM, CDR2 ANQGSEA. Trimming shortened V by 6 bases and J by 3 bases, and 11 bases separated the two germline ends. There are 13 residues in the CDR3.

This clonotype was counted between two and nine times. The chain joins TRBV29-1 to TRBJ1-2; 7 bases align to TRBD1. The CDR3 has 14 amino acids. Germline CDR1 reads SQVTM; CDR2 reads ANQGSEA. J lost 3 bases, V lost 5 bases, and 9 bases had no gene match. This CDR3 reads CSVLQGSGDYGYTF. DNA of the CDR3: TGCAGCGTTCTACAGGGGTCGGGTGACTATGGCTACACCTTC.

This chain uses TRBV7-8 with TRBJ2-1; 8 bases match TRBD2. Germline CDR1 is SGHVS and CDR2 is FQNEAQ. V shed 1 base, J shed 1 base, and the junction held 12 bases outside the gene matches. This CDR3 is 19 amino acids long. The CDR3 region is CASSLVLGRGANSYNEQFF. In DNA form, the CDR3 reads TGTGCCAGCAGCTTAGTTCTCGGGCGGGGGGCGAATTCCTACAATGAGCAGTTCTTC.